What follows describes a single T cell receptor beta chain. Which antigen it targets is not known. The record has no base qualities; no much larger clone is one base away. These data belong to a study of cytomegalovirus exposure and HLA in healthy donors (dated by TCRdb to the late 2010s). About the full investigation: An earlier analysis of roughly 630 of the donors reported 250 to 300 Gb of sequence data and around 120 million unique TCR beta sequences from about 200 million T cells. Around 320 gigabases of sequencing data and tens of millions of unique TCR sequences were included in an early release covering roughly 600 HLA-typed donors. Of the roughly 430 genotyped donors, about 80% fell in the genetic ancestry cluster associated with self-reported Caucasian donors. The study aimed to test whether signatures of past pathogen exposure could be identified by cataloging public T cell receptors. The study profiled the T cell repertoires of 500 to 800 subjects by immunosequencing and related them to cytomegalovirus serostatus. Besides the first cohort of 666 subjects, a separate validation cohort made up of roughly 120 different subjects was used. To predict cytomegalovirus infection status, the study combined high-throughput TCR immunosequencing, statistical association of individual TCRs with disease status, and machine learning. To study patterns of TCR occurrence, a later analysis re-analyzed previously published TCR beta repertoires from 666 donors and added high-resolution HLA genotyping. Rather than drawing on any new phenotypic data, the later analysis identified candidate immune exposures from TCR beta sequences and the way those sequences occurred across donors. In an earlier analysis of several hundred of the donors, high-throughput TCR beta sequencing was used to judge whether each TCR beta V gene segment behaved as functional or pseudogenic. Donor age, sex, ethnicity and CMV serostatus were collected together with the repertoire data. In a later genetic analysis, genome-wide SNP genotypes for about three fifths of the roughly 670 donors were used, and that subset was treated as a discovery cohort. Every discovery cohort repertoire had been produced on one sequencing platform. Both class I and class II loci were covered by HLA typing, at four-digit resolution. Typing coverage varied by locus: roughly 620-640 donors for A, B, C, DRB1 and DQB1; roughly 560 for DQA1; over 600 for DPA1; around 450 for DPB1. Roughly 5 DR-DQ haplotypes were handled as single units for association and clustering, since linkage in the cohort was strong. Across 300 to 500 genotyped donors of the cohort, an average of about 220,000 unique TCR beta nucleotide sequences per donor were sequenced, and roughly 20% of those sequences were non-productive. General findings and caveats noted by the study authors: According to a later analysis, TCR association rates differed among HLA loci, with DRB1 alleles showing the most associated TCRs and HLA-C alleles showing the fewest. According to a later analysis, parvovirus B19, influenza, CMV and Epstein-Barr virus appeared linked to several top co-occurrence clusters. A later analysis found that HLA-associated TCR beta chains were more clonally expanded and had lower generation probabilities than equally common non-associated chains. According to the authors, the approach could potentially be generalized to other disease states and immunological phenotypes. V-gene and J-gene trimming of TCR beta chains was associated with a missense DCLRE1C variant in a later genetic analysis, and the association was replicated in an independent cohort. Because HLA typing was unavailable for some donors at each locus, only the typed subset was used in association tests. A few of the identified cytomegalovirus-associated TCR beta chains were confirmed in vitro to be specific for cytomegalovirus antigens. The classifier was reported to diagnose cytomegalovirus status with high specificity and sensitivity in both the original cohort and the validation cohort. In a later analysis, most CMV-associated TCR beta chains were found to appear HLA-restricted, with HLA associations seemingly driven largely by CMV exposure. A further reported finding was that TCR beta sequences accurately predicted the HLA-A and HLA-B alleles for most subjects in the first cohort. Broadly in line with IMGT annotations, most TCR beta V segments showed up in productive rearrangements about 87% or about 30% of the time in an earlier analysis of around 600 of the donors. Only TCR beta chains were sequenced in this cohort, and the absence of alpha or paired-chain data limited detectable features. CMV serostatus was the only immune exposure information available for the cohort. At a false discovery rate of 0.05, a later analysis linked 15,000 to 20,000 TCR beta sequences to specific HLA alleles. Across donors, most TCR sequences were observed very rarely, whereas some public TCRs were present in many individuals. When HLA alleles, especially DR and DQ, strongly co-occurred, attributing TCR associations to individual alleles was difficult. Linkage disequilibrium might explain the correlated functional status among segregating V segments, but an unknown experimental factor could not be excluded. Presence/absence analyses assumed roughly uniform sequencing depth across donors, an assumption that may not hold. A cluster of highly shared sequence variants was judged likely to represent a technical artifact of the sequencing pipeline. A total of fewer than 200 TCR beta chains were listed by the study as associated with cytomegalovirus. A later genetic analysis reported fewer N-insertions in productive TCRs among donors in an Asian-associated ancestry cluster than the roughly 620-donor mean. The earlier analysis of fewer than 750 of the donors excluded some 15 rarely observed V segments, including chromosome 9 orphons, because counts were too low. Because the 87-base-pair reads could not distinguish some IMGT-functional V segments, including TRBV6-2 and TRBV6-3, those segments were excluded.

The library relied on the immunoSEQ multiplex PCR assay. For the multiplex PCR, a mixture combining 60 forward primers for TCR Vbeta segments and 13 reverse primers for TCR Jbeta segments was used. The CDR3 region of rearranged TCR beta genes was amplified from genomic DNA by a multiplex PCR assay. The Illumina HiSeq System was used to sequence the amplified TCR beta libraries as 87-base-pair reads. The source study handled its data this way. A later analysis counted around 72 million unique TCR beta chains across the 666 repertoires, and some 11 million of these chains were shared by at least two donors. Raw reads were error-corrected and collapsed into unique sequences with a nearest-neighbor algorithm that merged closely related sequences to remove PCR and sequencing errors. CDR3 sequences were aligned to IMGT reference sequences to assign V, D and J gene segments. For a sequence to be retained, a match of at least six nucleotides to both a V gene segment and a J gene segment was required. Rearrangements were called productive when the CDR3 lacked stop codons and stayed in frame with V and J; all others were non-productive. CDR3 was defined by IMGT convention, running from the second conserved V-encoded cysteine to the conserved J-encoded phenylalanine. In an earlier analysis of 500 to 650 of the donors, sequences lacking an unambiguous match to a single V gene segment were excluded. In an earlier analysis of 587 of the donors, V segments were called functional above 56.7% productive rearrangements and were called segregating when the between-donor standard deviation exceeded 5%. A statistical classification framework was built for diagnosing cytomegalovirus status from the catalog of TCR beta chain sequences. In a later analysis, V and J genes were assigned by comparing TCR nucleotide sequences against IMGT/GENE-DB human TR gene sequences. The TCRdist pipeline was used in a later analysis to assign CDR3 sequences and most-parsimonious VDJ recombination scenarios. A later analysis defined each TCR beta chain by its CDR3 amino acid sequence plus V-gene family, and excluded reads lacking a unique V-gene family. As a way to deal with suspected cross-contamination and a sequencing artifact, a later analysis dropped roughly 620 nucleotide sequences that were highly shared and had low generation probability. In a later analysis, a clonal expansion index for each public chain was calculated from normalized within-repertoire ranks of inferred template counts. In a later analysis, generation probabilities were computed with a VDJ recombination model fitted to out-of-frame rearrangements, and the resulting probabilities were checked against IGoR. Hypergeometric tests were used in a later analysis to score TCR-TCR, TCR-HLA and TCR-CMV co-occurrence, with a repertoire-size bias correction applied to the TCR pairs. A later analysis estimated false discovery rates by permuting HLA or CMV assignments 20 times. In a later analysis, co-occurring TCRs were grouped using DBSCAN, with TCRdist sequence similarity added in when clustering inside HLA-allele-positive subsets. Co-occurrence clustering excluded repertoires with fewer than 30,000 or more than 120,000 public chains, plus five with anomalous nucleotide sharing. What TCRdb holds here is the immuneACCESS table cut down to in-frame rearrangements. Part of the clones is not present; checked against another copy, under half of the missing clones reflect an unresolved V gene, and the others are unexplained. V and J calls and clone size come straight from that table; D and trimming were deduced from the DNA. This sample has 90,000 to 110,000 clones in its table, and around 75% of those were observed once. Jointly, the top ten make up around 1.3% of the sample.

For this chain, trimming is 5 bases at the V end and 6 bases at the J end, and the number of junction bases without a gene match is 5. The germline V gene (reference sequence) sets CDR1 to LNHDA and CDR2 to SQIVND. Its CDR3 holds 15 amino acids, cysteine through phenylalanine. Just the 45-base CDR3 DNA is kept, in frame starting at base 1. In total, 666 healthy bone marrow donors made up the cohort. At the time of sampling, all cohort members were nominally healthy, though unrecorded immune exposures were likely present. The donor tested CMV seronegative, placing the donor among the approximately 360 seronegative members of the cohort. A peripheral blood sample was collected from each donor, and TCR beta sequencing was performed on peripheral blood mononuclear cells. Genomic DNA was extracted from the blood cell samples with the Qiagen DNeasy Blood Extraction Kit.

Recombination connected TRBV19 to TRBJ1-5; TRBD1 lines up with 12 middle nucleotides. The sample consisted of PBMCs. This clonotype was obtained from a man aged 35 to 55 in good health and CMV-seronegative. The CDR3 is CASSVGQGAGQPQHF. The sequenced DNA is TGTGCCAGTAGTGTGGGACAGGGGGCCGGTCAGCCCCAGCATTTT.